The 15 T cell receptor beta chains presented below share a single source sample, sequenced in a study of naive and memory T cell subsets. The SP2 primer and nested alpha and beta constant region primers amplified ligated cDNA in four rounds. One entry per CDR3 protein, called by TCRdb with MiXCR from the 5' RACE reads. In the table there are about 57,000 distinct CDR3 sequences, 6.5% to 8.5% of which are singletons. An oligonucleotide containing a UMI was ligated to the 3' end of TCR cDNA. These receptor sequences come from a female donor in good health.

This clonotype showed up just a few times. The chain carries TRBV7-2 and TRBJ2-1; a possible D gene is TRBD2 (5 bases). This CDR3 spans 16 amino acids. Germline CDR1 is SGHTA and CDR2 is FQGNSA. Trimming shortened V by 2 bases and J by 2 bases, and 13 bases separated the two germline ends. The DNA of the CDR3 is TGTGCCAGCAGCTTATTGGGAGTAAGCACCTACAATGAGCAGTTCTTC. Protein product: CASSLLGVSTYNEQFF.

The V gene is TRBV2, the J gene TRBJ1-2; D gene ambiguous. CDR1 and CDR2 (germline): SNHLY, FYNNEI. This CDR3 comprises 12 residues. With 4 bases removed from V and 8 bases from J, the gap between germline ends came to 11 bases. The CDR3 reads CASSVLEGGYTF. The CDR3 DNA is TGTGCCAGCAGTGTCTTGGAGGGCGGCTACACCTTC.

In its sample, this clonotype was seen a few times. The CDR3, as DNA: TGTGCCAGCAGCTTGAGGGCCAATCAGCCCCAGCATTTT. Its translation: CASSLRANQPQHF. This rearrangement joins TRBV7-2 to TRBJ1-5; no reliable D call. Trimming took off 3 bases at V and 3 bases at J, with 6 bases between the two ends. The CDR3 length is 13 residues. The germline gives CDR1 SGHTA, CDR2 FQGNSA.

The chain recombines TRBV6-2 or TRBV6-3 with TRBJ2-3; D is perhaps TRBD1 (5 bases). Germline-derived CDR1 and CDR2 are MNHEY and SVGEGT. V lost 8 bases to trimming and J lost 0 bases, with 12 bases between them. CDR3 length: 14 residues. The DNA for the CDR3 is TGTGCCAGCGGACGGACAACTAGCACAGATACGCAGTATTTT. Translating it yields CASGRTTSTDTQYF.

Many counts were recorded for this clonotype. This chain uses TRBV18 with TRBJ2-7; the D gene is possibly TRBD2 (5 bases). Trimming cost V 2 bases and J 5 bases, with 10 bases left between them. CDR1 KGHSH and CDR2 LQKENI come from the germline V gene. The CDR3 runs 13 residues. CDR3 nucleotide sequence: TGTGCCAGCTCACCATTACAGAGGGACGAGCAGTACTTC. Its protein product is CASSPLQRDEQYF. The full variable domain, in which reference TRBV18 and TRBJ2-7 provide the parts outside the CDR3, is NAGVMQNPRHLVRRRGQEARLRCSPMKGHSHVYWYRQLPEEGLKFMVYLQKENIIDESGMPKERFSAEFPKEGPSILRIQQVVRGDSAAYFCASSPLQRDEQYFGPGTRLTVT.

This clonotype has at least ten counts. The V gene is TRBV9, the J gene TRBJ2-2; D gene uncertain. The germline V gene has CDR1 SGDLS and CDR2 YYNGEE. V lost 4 bases to trimming and J lost 4 bases, with 11 bases between them. This CDR3 spans 14 amino acids. The CDR3 is CASSLSLSTGELFF. The CDR3, as DNA: TGTGCCAGCAGCCTATCTCTATCCACCGGGGAGCTGTTTTTT. The full variable domain, its missing parts supplied by reference TRBV9 and TRBJ2-2, is DSGVTQTPKHLITATGQRVTLRCSPRSGDLSVYWYQQSLDQGLQFLIQYYNGEERAKGNILERFSAQQFPDLHSELNLSSLELGDSALYFCASSLSLSTGELFFGEGSRLTVL.

The V and J genes are TRBV19 and TRBJ1-6; TRBD1 matches 8 bases. V trimming: 6 bases; J trimming: 0 bases; junction bases outside the gene matches: 7. CDR1 is LNHDA, CDR2 SQIVND, per germline (reference sequence). This CDR3 has 17 amino acids. The chain's CDR3 is CASSQRQGSSYNSPLHF. The CDR3 nucleotides are TGTGCCAGTAGCCAACGACAGGGGAGCTCCTATAATTCACCCCTCCACTTT.

The table lists this clonotype with a count of one. The V and J genes are TRBV9 and TRBJ2-2, with D unclear. V lost 3 bases and J lost 6, with 15 bases in between. This CDR3 has 15 residues. CDR1 is SGDLS and CDR2 is YYNGEE in the germline V gene. The CDR3 loop reads CASSADQAGAGELFF. DNA of the CDR3: TGTGCCAGCAGCGCTGACCAGGCCGGCGCCGGGGAGCTGTTTTTT.

This clonotype was detected ten times or more. The rearrangement uses TRBV18 and TRBJ2-2; TRBD1 or TRBD2 may be the D gene (5 bases each). Trimming cost V 3 bases and J 0 bases, with 17 bases left between them. Germline lookup yields CDR1 KGHSH and CDR2 LQKENI. The CDR3 spans 18 residues. The CDR3 reads CASSPFPTGTSNTGELFF. DNA of the CDR3: TGTGCCAGCTCACCGTTTCCGACCGGGACCTCGAACACCGGGGAGCTGTTTTTT.

A word on this clonotype: A much larger clone differs by one base, so this may be a read error. The V gene is TRBV30, the J gene TRBJ1-5; weak D call: TRBD1 (5 bases). The V gene's germline CDR1 is GTSNPN and CDR2 SVGIG (reference sequence). V shed 7 bases and J shed 15 bases, with 22 bases lying between them. This CDR3 comprises 12 residues. CDR3: CAFSQSGPTPHF. CDR3 DNA: TGTGCCTTCTCACAATCGGGGCCGACCCCGCATTTT. The full variable domain, completed using reference TRBV30 and TRBJ1-5, is SQTIHQWPATLVQPVGSPLSLECTVEGTSNPNLYWYRQAAGRGLQLLFYSVGIGQISSEVPQNLSASRPQDRQFILSSKKLLLSDSGFYLCAFSQSGPTPHFGDGTRLSIL.

J is TRBJ1-2 and V is TRBV7-2; possibly TRBD1 for D (6 bases). V was clipped by 7 bases and J by 2 bases, with 14 bases between them. CDR3 length: 14 residues. The V gene's germline CDR1 is SGHTA and CDR2 FQGNSA. The CDR3 is CASTKAGANYGYTF. For the CDR3, the DNA is TGTGCCAGCACAAAGGCAGGGGCGAACTATGGCTACACCTTC.

This clonotype was observed many times. This sequence joins TRBV7-2 and TRBJ2-7; D possibly corresponds to TRBD2 (5 bases). With 2 bases removed from V and 5 bases from J, the gap between germline ends came to 10 bases. CDR1 is SGHTA and CDR2 is FQGNSA in the germline V gene. This CDR3 is 13 amino acids long. CDR3 bases: TGTGCCAGCAGCTTATCGTGGGGAGACGAGCAGTACTTC. The encoded protein is CASSLSWGDEQYF.

This clonotype was seen more than once but under ten times. The junction departs from the called germline gene at one end, perhaps through a read error. CDR3 in DNA: TGCGCCAGCAGCCAGCTACCGGGACAGGCTAATAAAAAACTGTTTTTT. Residues: CASSQLPGQANKKLFF. The chain employs TRBV4-1 and TRBJ1-4, with 8 bases identical to TRBD1. Germline CDR1 MGHRA, CDR2 YSYEKL. This CDR3 comprises 16 residues.

This clonotype appeared a few times. V and J are TRBV5-1 and TRBJ2-7; possibly TRBD1 for D (6 bases). V was trimmed by 0 bases and J by 5 bases, leaving 21 bases between them. The CDR3 is 17 amino acids. Germline V CDR1 and CDR2: SGHRS, YFSETQ. The CDR3 nucleotides are TGCGCCAGCAGCTTGGCCCCACCCGGGACATCAGTCAACGAGCAGTACTTC. Amino acid sequence: CASSLAPPGTSVNEQYF. Using reference TRBV5-1 and TRBJ2-7 for the parts outside the CDR3, the full variable domain is KAGVTQTPRYLIKTRGQQVTLSCSPISGHRSVSWYQQTPGQGLQFLFEYFSETQRNKGNFPGRFSGRQFSNSRSEMNVSTLELGDSALYLCASSLAPPGTSVNEQYFGPGTRLTVT.

The table lists this clonotype with a few counts. The chain joins TRBV2 to TRBJ2-1; no clear D gene. This CDR3 is built from 15 residues. Germline lookup yields CDR1 SNHLY and CDR2 FYNNEI. Trimming pared 5 bases from V and 0 bases from J, leaving 11 bases between. The CDR3 region is CASSSQAHSYNEQFF. In DNA, the CDR3 is TGTGCCAGCAGTTCTCAGGCGCACTCCTACAATGAGCAGTTCTTC.